Following are 25 T cell receptor beta chains from one sample sequenced in a study of T cells in Graves' hyperthyroidism and ophthalmopathy. The TCR beta CDR3 regions underwent amplification using RNA transcripts as the source. TCR CDR3 regions were first amplified by RT-PCR with HTBI primers. TCRdb re-called the multiplex PCR reads through MiXCR, storing one row per CDR3 protein. The sample has 200,000 to 250,000 distinct CDR3 sequences; roughly 15% are singletons. The sequencing sample was made of blood. These receptors originate from a woman younger than 35 with Graves' ophthalmopathy.

This clonotype has only a few counts. The rearrangement joins TRBV19 to TRBJ1-2; D remains ambiguous. The ends were cut back, 6 bases at V and 4 bases at J, with 12 bases in the middle. CDR1 and CDR2 from the germline V gene are LNHDA and SQIVND (reference sequence). The CDR3 has 13 residues. CDR3: CASRPAGTYGYTF. The CDR3 DNA reads as TGTGCCAGTAGGCCCGCAGGTACCTATGGCTACACCTTC.

The rearrangement links TRBV28 to TRBJ2-5; D possibly corresponds to TRBD1 (6 bases). The CDR3 is 14 amino acids. Germline assignment: CDR1 MDHEN and CDR2 SYDVKM. Trimming stripped 1 base from V and 5 bases from J, with 11 bases between. CDR3 in amino acids: CASSLSGDRETQYF. CDR3 DNA: TGTGCCAGCAGTTTATCAGGGGATAGGGAGACCCAGTACTTC.

This clonotype showed up many times. This chain links TRBV7-9 with TRBJ2-1; 7 bases align to TRBD2. The CDR3 contains 13 residues. CDR1 SEHNR and CDR2 FQNEAQ come from the germline V gene (reference sequence). J was trimmed by 7 bases and V by 5 bases; bases with no gene match: 5. Here the CDR3 reads CASSRTRGNEQFF. The CDR3 DNA is TGTGCCAGCAGCCGGACTAGAGGGAATGAGCAGTTCTTC.

This clonotype was seen repeatedly, ten times or more. The V call is TRBV15, the J call TRBJ2-3; TRBD1 matches 9 bases. With 2 bases clipped from V and 8 bases from J, the junction kept 11 bases outside the gene matches. CDR1 is LNHNV, CDR2 YYDKDF, per germline (reference sequence). The CDR3 sequence is 16 residues long. The CDR3 DNA follows: TGTGCCACCAGCAGAAGACAGGGGGGCATGGGGGGTACGCAGTATTTT. This gives the protein CATSRRQGGMGGTQYF.

This clonotype was observed at least ten times. The rearrangement links TRBV2 to TRBJ2-4; 11 bases match TRBD2. There are 17 residues in the CDR3. The germline gives CDR1 SNHLY, CDR2 FYNNEI. The V segment lost 5 bases and the J segment 2 bases; nucleotides outside the gene matches: 8. The CDR3 bases are TGTGCCAGCAGTACACTTAGCGGGGGGGCAACCAAAAACATTCAGTACTTC. Protein product: CASSTLSGGATKNIQYF. The variable domain in full, completed from reference TRBV2 and TRBJ2-4, reads EPEVTQTPSHQVTQMGQEVILRCVPISNHLYFYWYRQILGQKVEFLVSFYNNEISEKSEIFDDQFSVERPDGSNFTLKIRSTKLEDSAMYFCASSTLSGGATKNIQYFGAGTRLSVL.

About this clonotype itself: Sequence at one end of the junction differs from germline and may be a read error. This sequence joins TRBV6-9 and TRBJ2-2; maybe TRBD1 (6 bases). Germline CDR1 reads MNHGY; CDR2 reads SVAAGI. This CDR3 spans 13 amino acids. The CDR3 DNA is TGTGCCAGCAGTTACTGGGACACCGGGGAGCTGTCTTTT. Translating gives CASSYWDTGELSF.

This clonotype was picked up many times. This sequence joins TRBV7-2 and TRBJ2-3; no clear D gene. Trimming removed 2 bases from V and 6 bases from J, with 6 bases in between. CDR3 length equals 12 residues. Per germline, CDR1 SGHTA and CDR2 FQGNSA. CDR3 nucleotide sequence: TGTGCCAGCAGCTTAAGAGCCGATACGCAGTATTTT. Translation: CASSLRADTQYF.

This clonotype was recorded many times. The chain combines TRBV30 with TRBJ1-5, with D maybe TRBD1 (5 bases). Germline V CDR1 and CDR2: GTSNPN, SVGIG (reference sequence). The V and J ends lost 2 bases and 6 bases respectively, with 11 bases between them. The length of the CDR3 is 13 residues. The CDR3 DNA reads TGTGCCTGGAGTCCCCAGGGAGGTCAGCCCCAGCATTTT. Encoded protein: CAWSPQGGQPQHF.

This clonotype was seen at least ten times. V usage is TRBV5-5 and J usage is TRBJ2-2; the match to TRBD1 covers 8 bases. Germline lookup yields CDR1 SGHKS and CDR2 YYEKEE (reference sequence). This CDR3 region has 18 residues. V gave up 3 bases and J gave up 3 bases; unmatched junction bases: 13. In DNA form, the CDR3 reads TGTGCCAGCAGCTCGGCTTCAGGGGGCAGAAGGTACACCGGGGAGCTGTTTTTT. This gives the protein CASSSASGGRRYTGELFF.

In its sample, this clonotype was seen many times. J is TRBJ2-1 and V is TRBV4-3, with D possibly TRBD2 on 6 matching bases. CDR3 length equals 18 residues. V lost 4 bases to trimming and J lost 3 bases, with 22 bases between them. Germline lookup yields CDR1 LGHNA and CDR2 YSLEER. The CDR3 protein is CASSPYSVRGTDYNEQFF. The CDR3 bases are TGCGCCAGCAGCCCCTACTCCGTTCGCGGGACTGACTACAATGAGCAGTTCTTC.

This chain joins TRBV6-2 or TRBV6-3 and TRBJ1-2; D is unclear. The V and J ends lost 0 bases and 4 bases respectively, with 12 bases between them. Looked up from germline, CDR1 is MNHEY and CDR2 is SVGEGT. This CDR3 is 15 amino acids long. The CDR3 loop is CASSYSLRLTYGYTF. CDR3 bases: TGTGCCAGCAGTTACTCTCTCCGGCTTACCTATGGCTACACCTTC.

V is TRBV28 and J is TRBJ2-3; 12 bases fit TRBD2. The CDR3 is made up of 13 amino acids. Looked up from germline, CDR1 is MDHEN and CDR2 is SYDVKM. V lost 8 bases to trimming and J lost 6 bases; unmatched junction nucleotides: 3. CDR3 DNA sequence: TGTGCCAGCCGACTAGCGGGAGAGGATACGCAGTATTTT. It yields the protein CASRLAGEDTQYF. The whole variable domain, remainder taken from reference TRBV28 and TRBJ2-3, is DVKVTQSSRYLVKRTGEKVFLECVQDMDHENMFWYRQDPGLGLRLIYFSYDVKMKEKGDIPEGYSVSREKKERFSLILESASTNQTSMYLCASRLAGEDTQYFGPGTRLTVL.

In its sample, this clonotype was seen many times. The J gene is TRBJ2-3, the V gene TRBV6-1; 10 nucleotides align to TRBD2. This CDR3 region has 15 residues. CDR1 MNHNS and CDR2 SASEGT come from the germline V gene. V lost 5 bases to trimming and J lost 0 bases; unmatched junction nucleotides: 2. The CDR3 DNA reads as TGTGCCAGCAGTACGACTAGCGGGAGCACAGATACGCAGTATTTT. Its protein is CASSTTSGSTDTQYF.

This clonotype was counted many times. The chain links TRBV4-2 to TRBJ2-1; 8 bases fit TRBD2. The V gene end was trimmed by 0 bases and the J gene end by 8 bases; junction bases not matched to a gene: 6. CDR3 length: 15 residues. The V gene's germline CDR1 is LGHNA and CDR2 YNFKEQ. The CDR3 loop is CASSQEFGGAYEQFF. The CDR3 bases are TGTGCCAGCAGCCAAGAGTTCGGGGGGGCTTATGAGCAGTTCTTC.

Ten or more counts support this clonotype. The gene calls are TRBV3-1 and TRBJ2-5; 8 positions agree with TRBD2. The CDR3 sequence is 16 residues long. CDR1 is LGHDT, CDR2 YNNKEL, per germline (reference sequence). V lost 1 base, J lost 5 bases, and 9 bases stayed unmatched. The CDR3 DNA follows: TGTGCCAGCAGCCAAGGAAAGGGCGGGAGGTTGGAGACCCAGTACTTC. This encodes CASSQGKGGRLETQYF.

Points on this clonotype: Since a much larger clone is just one base distant, this may be a read error. The chain combines TRBV20-1 with TRBJ2-1; D is unresolved. Germline lookup yields CDR1 DFQATT and CDR2 SNEGSKA (reference sequence). The CDR3 sequence is 12 residues long. CDR3 DNA sequence: TGCAGTGCCCTACCCGAAGTGGATGAGCAGTCCTTC. Encoded protein: CSALPEVDEQSF.

The rearrangement joins TRBV4-1 to TRBJ1-2, with a possible D match to TRBD1 (6 bases). The V gene's germline CDR1 is MGHRA and CDR2 YSYEKL. CDR3 size: 15 residues. The germline V and J ends were trimmed by 4 bases and 0 bases, with 12 bases remaining between them. The CDR3 DNA follows: TGCGCCAGCAGCCCCCCACAGGGTCCTAACTATGGCTACACCTTC. Its protein is CASSPPQGPNYGYTF.

Many counts were recorded for this clonotype. The gene calls are TRBV5-1 and TRBJ2-4; no definite D call. CDR3 length: 14 amino acids. V was pared by 0 bases and J by 2 bases, with 6 bases between. Per germline, CDR1 SGHRS and CDR2 YFSETQ. The CDR3 loop reads CASSLEVSKNIQYF. The CDR3 nucleotides are TGCGCCAGCAGCTTGGAGGTTTCCAAAAACATTCAGTACTTC.

V is TRBV10-3 and J is TRBJ2-7; 7 bases agree with TRBD1. The CDR3 sequence is 14 residues long. Germline V lookup: CDR1 ENHRY, CDR2 SYGVKD. Trimming cost V 5 bases and J 6 bases; bases outside gene matches: 10. The CDR3 region has the DNA TGTGCCATCAGTCAGACAGGGTGGGTCGGCGAGCAGTACTTC. Translating gives CAISQTGWVGEQYF.

The sample holds many counts of this clonotype. The chain carries TRBV14 and TRBJ2-1, with D perhaps being TRBD1 or TRBD2 (6 bases each). Germline V gene data show CDR1 as SGHDN and CDR2 as FVKESK. This CDR3 spans 12 amino acids. With 9 bases removed from V and 4 bases from J, the gap between germline ends came to 10 bases. This chain's CDR3 is CASRGEYNEQFF. CDR3 in DNA: TGTGCCAGTAGGGGGGAGTACAATGAGCAGTTCTTC.

Many counts were recorded for this clonotype. V gene TRBV3-1 combines with J gene TRBJ2-5; D is possibly TRBD2 (6 bases). V was cut by 4 bases and J by 2 bases, with 14 bases left in between. The CDR3 contains 15 residues. The germline CDR1 and CDR2 sequences are LGHDT and YNNKEL (reference sequence). This chain's CDR3 is CASSLRGLMQETQYF. The CDR3 nucleotides are TGTGCCAGCAGCCTGCGGGGACTGATGCAAGAGACCCAGTACTTC.

This clonotype was seen repeatedly, ten times or more. V gene TRBV28 combines with J gene TRBJ2-7, with D perhaps assigned TRBD1 or TRBD2 (5 bases each). V lost 5 bases and J 2 bases, leaving 10 bases between the germline ends. CDR1 MDHEN and CDR2 SYDVKM come from the germline V gene. The CDR3 totals 13 residues. CDR3: CASSRKGPYEQYF. As DNA, the CDR3 is TGTGCCAGCAGTCGCAAGGGACCCTACGAGCAGTACTTC.

This chain links TRBV3-1 with TRBJ1-1; D is undetermined. CDR1 is LGHDT and CDR2 is YNNKEL in the germline V gene (reference sequence). The CDR3 has 16 residues. V was pared by 0 bases and J by 0 bases, with 11 bases between. CDR3 loop: CASSQDWNVLNTEAFF. For the CDR3, the DNA is TGTGCCAGCAGCCAAGATTGGAACGTTTTGAACACTGAAGCTTTCTTT.

The sample holds many counts of this clonotype. The chain links TRBV29-1 to TRBJ1-1; D possibly corresponds to TRBD1 (6 bases). Germline-derived CDR1 and CDR2 are SQVTM and ANQGSEA. The CDR3 loop spans 16 amino acids. The ends were cut back, 4 bases at V and 4 bases at J, with 22 bases in the middle. CDR3 DNA: TGCAGCGTTGCCGGGTTGGGGGGCGAGAGAGGCACTGAAGCTTTCTTT. Translating it yields CSVAGLGGERGTEAFF.

The V and J genes are TRBV7-9 and TRBJ2-5; 13 nucleotides align to TRBD2. J was trimmed by 4 bases and V by 4 bases; bases with no gene match: 9. The CDR3 covers 17 residues. Germline CDR1 SEHNR, CDR2 FQNEAQ (reference sequence). This CDR3 is CASSSGTSGIQGETQYF. CDR3 coding DNA: TGTGCCAGCAGCTCCGGGACTAGCGGGATCCAGGGAGAGACCCAGTACTTC. Supplemented by reference TRBV7-9 and TRBJ2-5, the full variable domain reads DTGVSQNPRHKITKRGQNVTFRCDPISEHNRLYWYRQTLGQGPEFLTYFQNEAQLEKSRLLSDRFSAERPKGSFSTLEIQRTEQGDSAMYLCASSSGTSGIQGETQYFGPGTRLLVL.